This TCR beta chain was observed in a study of shared clonotypes between healthy human individuals. Method: immunoSEQ multiplex PCR; TCRdb's copy keeps in-frame clones and lacks some. The data hold roughly 1,500,000 clones, with approximately 98.5% observed a single time. The CDR3 is 17 amino acids. The V end lost 1 base, the J end lost 2 bases, and 18 bases lay between the germline ends. Germline V gene data show CDR1 as SQVTM and CDR2 as ANQGSEA. Sequenced: naive CD4+ T cells sorted from blood. Subset noted: CD45RA+ positively selected. The origin of this receptor is a man between 25 and 39 years old in good health. This chain joins TRBV29-1 and TRBJ2-4; no definite D call. CDR3 in amino acids: CSVEALAGPDPKNIQYF. The CDR3 region has the DNA TGCAGCGTTGAAGCCCTGGCAGGTCCGGATCCCAAAAACATTCAGTACTTC.